This TCR beta chain was sequenced during a study of cytomegalovirus exposure and HLA in healthy donors. Study context: Later analysis reported that the 120 or so validation repertoires shared the platform of the approximately 620 first-cohort repertoires.

Sequencing was performed with immunoSEQ multiplex PCR; in TCRdb, only in-frame clones are kept and a portion is missing. The profile shows under 400,000 clones, roughly 88% of them singletons. Germline trimming cut 0 bases from V and 0 bases from J; bases unmatched to any gene: 10. Germline V gene data show CDR1 as SGHRS and CDR2 as YFSETQ. The CDR3 consists of 19 residues. This clone was seen once. This chain links TRBV5-1 with TRBJ2-3; 10 bases are a match to TRBD2. The source of this sequence is a man aged 30-40 years in good health and CMV-seronegative. Sequencing was done on a sample of PBMCs. The CDR3 here is CASSLAPASGGLSTDTQYF. For the CDR3, the DNA is TGCGCCAGCAGCTTGGCCCCGGCTAGCGGGGGCCTTAGCACAGATACGCAGTATTTT.